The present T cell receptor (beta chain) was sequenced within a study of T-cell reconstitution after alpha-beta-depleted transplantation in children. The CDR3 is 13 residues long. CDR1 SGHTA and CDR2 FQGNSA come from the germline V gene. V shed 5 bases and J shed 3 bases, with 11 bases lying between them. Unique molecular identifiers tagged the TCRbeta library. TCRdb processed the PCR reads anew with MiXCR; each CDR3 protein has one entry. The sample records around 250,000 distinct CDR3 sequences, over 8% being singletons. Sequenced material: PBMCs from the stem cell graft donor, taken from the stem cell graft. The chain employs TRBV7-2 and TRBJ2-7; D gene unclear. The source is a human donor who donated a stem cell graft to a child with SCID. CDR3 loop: CASSPSNVYEQYF. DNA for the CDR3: TGTGCCAGCAGCCCCTCGAATGTCTACGAGCAGTACTTC.